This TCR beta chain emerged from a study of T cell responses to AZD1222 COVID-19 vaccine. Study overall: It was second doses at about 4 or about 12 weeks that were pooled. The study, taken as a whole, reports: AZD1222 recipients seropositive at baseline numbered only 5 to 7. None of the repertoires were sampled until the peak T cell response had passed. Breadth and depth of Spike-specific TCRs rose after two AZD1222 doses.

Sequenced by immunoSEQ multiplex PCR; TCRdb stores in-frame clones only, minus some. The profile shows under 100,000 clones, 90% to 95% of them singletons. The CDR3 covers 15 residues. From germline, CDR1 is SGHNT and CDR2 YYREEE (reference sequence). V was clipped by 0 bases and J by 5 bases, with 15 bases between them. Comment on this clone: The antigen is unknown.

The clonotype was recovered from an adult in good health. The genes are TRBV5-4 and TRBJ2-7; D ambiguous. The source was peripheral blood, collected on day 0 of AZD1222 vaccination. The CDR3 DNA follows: TGTGCCAGCAGCTTGGTGGGATCTTCGTGGAACGAGCAGTACTTC. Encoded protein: CASSLVGSSWNEQYF.